A single sample is the source of the 17 T cell receptor beta chains below, sequenced in a study of cytomegalovirus exposure and HLA in healthy donors. Primers included in the PCR were 60 Vbeta and 13 Jbeta primers. The data were produced by immunoSEQ multiplex PCR, yet TCRdb's version contains in-frame clones alone and is incomplete. The sample carries approximately 170,000 clones, around three quarters recorded once. Sequenced input: PBMCs. These receptors originate from a woman between 45 and 65 years old in good health and CMV-seronegative.

This rearrangement joins TRBV28 to TRBJ1-2; D is possibly TRBD1 (5 bases). The CDR3 is 14 residues long. Germline V CDR1 and CDR2: MDHEN, SYDVKM. V was shortened by 8 bases and J by 8 bases, with 21 bases between the two germline ends. CDR3 in amino acids: CASEKDKVSEGYTF. CDR3 DNA sequence: TGTGCCAGCGAGAAGGACAAGGTGTCAGAAGGCTACACCTTC.

The V gene is TRBV4-1, the J gene TRBJ2-1, with 7 bases identical to TRBD2. There are 16 residues in the CDR3. Germline CDR1 and CDR2: MGHRA and YSYEKL. V lost 3 bases, J lost 6 bases, and 11 bases stayed unmatched. The CDR3 reads CASSQPQRERGNEQFF. DNA for the CDR3: TGCGCCAGCAGCCAGCCCCAGCGGGAAAGGGGCAATGAGCAGTTCTTC.

The chain recombines TRBV4-2 with TRBJ2-3, with D perhaps TRBD2 (5 bases). The CDR3 extends over 15 amino acids. CDR1 and CDR2 from the germline V gene are LGHNA and YNFKEQ. V shed 0 bases and J shed 5 bases, with 12 bases lying between them. The chain's CDR3 is CASSQDALAGDTQYF. The CDR3 DNA is TGTGCCAGCAGCCAAGATGCCCTAGCAGGAGATACGCAGTATTTT.

The chain carries TRBV10-3 and TRBJ2-3, with a weak D call TRBD1 (6 bases). Germline-derived CDR1 and CDR2 are ENHRY and SYGVKD. CDR3 size: 14 residues. The V end lost 4 bases, the J end lost 8 bases, and 16 bases lay between the germline ends. In DNA form, the CDR3 reads TGTGCCATCAGTGGAGGACAGTCCGTGGCTACGCAGTATTTT. It translates to CAISGGQSVATQYF.

The chain joins TRBV7-9 to TRBJ1-2, with 9 nucleotides matching TRBD1. V dropped 5 bases and J dropped 6; count of bases not matched to a gene: 10. Germline V gene lookup returns CDR1 SEHNR and CDR2 FQNEAQ (reference sequence). The CDR3 totals 15 residues. CDR3 residues: CASSPGTGSWDGYTF. The CDR3 coding sequence is TGTGCCAGCAGCCCGGGGACAGGGTCATGGGATGGCTACACCTTC.

This clone showed up just once. The rearrangement joins TRBV27 to TRBJ1-2, with TRBD1 as a possible D gene (6 bases). CDR3 length: 14 amino acids. V was shortened by 0 bases and J by 8 bases, with 13 bases between the two germline ends. From germline, CDR1 is MNHEY and CDR2 SMNVEV (reference sequence). The chain's CDR3 is CASSLSGHRRGYTF. In nucleotides, the CDR3 is TGTGCCAGCAGTTTATCGGGACATAGAAGGGGCTACACCTTC.

This clone has just one count. The chain has TRBV5-3 and TRBJ2-2; 9 bases map to TRBD1. TRBV5-3 falls under the ORF class, with uncertain function. The CDR3 covers 14 residues. After removal of 10 bases from V and 0 bases from J, the junction contained 4 bases not matched to a gene. The CDR3: CAPGDRANTGELFF. CDR3 DNA: TGTGCCCCCGGGGACAGGGCGAACACCGGGGAGCTGTTTTTT.

CDR3 in amino acids: CASNPLFGTGFPYEQYF. For the CDR3, the DNA is TGCGCCAGCAATCCTTTGTTTGGGACAGGGTTCCCCTACGAGCAGTACTTC. This chain uses TRBV23-1 with TRBJ2-7; TRBD1 matches 9 bases. TRBV23-1 is assigned to the ORF class and has an uncertain function. The CDR3 sequence is 17 residues long. Losses at the gene ends were 7 bases for V and 2 bases for J; bases not matched to a gene: 15.

This chain joins TRBV4-2 and TRBJ2-3, with 9 bases that match TRBD2. Trimming took 1 base from V and 2 from J; bases not matched to a gene: 7. This CDR3 region has 17 residues. Germline V lookup: CDR1 LGHNA, CDR2 YNFKEQ. The CDR3 bases are TGTGCCAGCAGCCAAGCGACTAGCGGACAACACACAGATACGCAGTATTTT. Amino acids: CASSQATSGQHTDTQYF.

The gene calls are TRBV5-1 and TRBJ2-1; weak D call: TRBD2 (5 bases). The V end was cut by 0 bases, the J end by 6 bases, with 10 bases between. This CDR3 has 14 amino acids. Germline CDR1 and CDR2: SGHRS and YFSETQ. CDR3 protein: CASSLVRGPNEQFF. Here the CDR3 DNA reads TGCGCCAGCAGCTTGGTTAGAGGGCCCAATGAGCAGTTCTTC.

This clone occurred once. The chain combines TRBV28 with TRBJ1-6, with a weak D call TRBD1 (6 bases). Germline-derived CDR1 and CDR2 are MDHEN and SYDVKM. The V end lost 3 bases, the J end lost 9 bases, and 15 bases lay between the germline ends. CDR3 length: 15 amino acids. CDR3 region: CASSLPGATGSPLHF. The CDR3 nucleotides are TGTGCCAGCAGTTTGCCAGGGGCCACGGGTTCACCCCTCCACTTT.

This rearrangement joins TRBV20-1 to TRBJ2-7; D is ambiguous. V was cut by 3 bases and J by 7 bases, with 7 bases left in between. The CDR3 sequence is 10 residues long. Germline lookup yields CDR1 DFQATT and CDR2 SNEGSKA (reference sequence). CDR3 DNA sequence: TGCAGTGCTAGGATACGGGAGCAGTACTTC. It is translated as CSARIREQYF.

This chain uses TRBV9 with TRBJ2-3; 7 bases are shared with TRBD2. This CDR3 is 17 amino acids long. Germline lookup yields CDR1 SGDLS and CDR2 YYNGEE. Germline trimming cut 0 bases from V and 0 bases from J; bases unmatched to any gene: 7. This chain's CDR3 is CASSVGGGTPSTDTQYF. For the CDR3, the DNA is TGTGCCAGCAGCGTAGGGGGGGGGACCCCTAGCACAGATACGCAGTATTTT.

The chain employs TRBV18 and TRBJ1-5; 7 bases map to TRBD1. Germline CDR1 KGHSH, CDR2 LQKENI. With 5 bases clipped from V and 4 bases from J, the junction kept 5 bases outside the gene matches. CDR3 length: 14 residues. For the CDR3, the DNA is TGTGCCAGCTCAGCGGACAGGCAGAATCAGCCCCAGCATTTT. It yields the protein CASSADRQNQPQHF.

The count of this clone is one. An end of the junction does not agree with germline; a read error may underlie this. Other DNA sequences in this sample translate to the same CDR3. The rearrangement joins TRBV4-1 to TRBJ2-2; 8 bases fit TRBD2. The CDR3 runs to 17 residues. Germline V gene data show CDR1 as MGHRA and CDR2 as YSYEKL. The CDR3 region has the DNA TGCGCCAGCAGCCAAGCAAGCGGGGGAACCAACACCGGGGAGCTATTTTTT. It encodes CASSQASGGTNTGELFF.

This chain connects TRBV7-3 to TRBJ2-6, with a tentative D call TRBD1 (6 bases). Trimming cost V 5 bases and J 1 base, with 9 bases left between them. In germline, CDR1 is SGHTA, CDR2 FQGTGA. This CDR3 comprises 15 residues. In nucleotides, the CDR3 is TGTGCCAGCAGCCAAACAGGGTCTGGGGCCAACGTCCTGACTTTC. The encoded protein is CASSQTGSGANVLTF.

The rearrangement joins TRBV29-1 to TRBJ2-5; 9 bases are shared with TRBD2. The DNA end is a closer match to TRBJ2-7, so the J assignment may be wrong. The CDR3 sequence is 13 residues long. Germline CDR1 SQVTM, CDR2 ANQGSEA. The CDR3 loop is CSCRLADSYEQYF. DNA of the CDR3: TGCAGCTGTAGACTAGCGGACTCCTACGAGCAGTACTTC.